One and the same sample provided the 26 T cell receptor beta chains below, sequenced in a study of blood T cell repertoires in COVID-19. TCRdb's table, derived via immunoSEQ multiplex PCR, lists solely in-frame clones and lacks some. Among about 140,000 clones listed, about 72% were seen once. Sequenced: peripheral blood. All receptors derive from a man aged 55 to 70 who had recovered from COVID-19.

The chain uses TRBV2 and TRBJ1-3; D perhaps matches TRBD1 (6 bases). Trimming stripped 8 bases from V and 0 bases from J, with 14 bases between. Germline V gene sequence: CDR1 SNHLY, CDR2 FYNNEI. CDR3 size: 15 residues. The CDR3, as DNA: TGTGCCAGCTTATTGACAGGAGGCTCTGGAAACACCATATATTTT. This sequence encodes CASLLTGGSGNTIYF.

V usage is TRBV14 and J usage is TRBJ2-7; 8 bases are a match to TRBD2. The length of the CDR3 is 15 residues. Per the germline V gene, CDR1 is SGHDN and CDR2 is FVKESK. Unmatched junction bases numbered 11, after V lost 1 base and J lost 9 bases. The CDR3: CASSQGSGALLRQYF. The CDR3 region has the DNA TGTGCCAGCAGCCAAGGTAGCGGGGCATTACTCAGGCAGTACTTC.

In this sample, this clone turned up a few times. The chain combines TRBV28 with TRBJ1-2; TRBD1 is a possible D gene (6 bases). The CDR3 has 13 residues. Germline lookup yields CDR1 MDHEN and CDR2 SYDVKM. Trimming took 7 bases from V and 8 from J, leaving 17 bases between them. The CDR3 nucleotides read TGTGCCAGCATCACTTCCGGGACAAAAGGCTACACCTTC. Translating gives CASITSGTKGYTF.

The rearrangement uses TRBV7-9 and TRBJ2-3, with 9 positions matching TRBD2. The CDR3 is made up of 15 amino acids. In germline, CDR1 is SEHNR, CDR2 FQNEAQ (reference sequence). V was clipped by 2 bases and J by 10 bases; unmatched bases: 10. CDR3 coding DNA: TGTGCCAGCAGCTTATCCGGGACTAGCCTCGAGTCGCAGTATTTT. It specifies CASSLSGTSLESQYF.

This clone was counted once. V usage is TRBV2 and J usage is TRBJ1-2, with 9 bases that match TRBD1. Germline CDR1 and CDR2: SNHLY and FYNNEI. There are 14 residues in the CDR3. V was clipped by 4 bases and J by 8 bases; unmatched bases: 8. CDR3 coding DNA: TGTGCCAGCAGTGCGCAACAGGGGGCTGGAGGCTACACCTTC. Its protein product is CASSAQQGAGGYTF.

Comment on this clone: This CDR3 is also generated by other DNA sequences in the sample. The chain links TRBV15 to TRBJ2-5; 11 nucleotides align to TRBD2. Germline assignment: CDR1 LNHNV and CDR2 YYDKDF (reference sequence). J was trimmed by 2 bases and V by 5 bases; bases with no gene match: 4. This CDR3 is 15 amino acids long. In nucleotides, the CDR3 is TGTGCCACCAGCTCCCGACTAGCGGGGCAAGAGACCCAGTACTTC. Translating it yields CATSSRLAGQETQYF. The whole variable domain, remainder taken from reference TRBV15 and TRBJ2-5, is DAMVIQNPRYQVTQFGKPVTLSCSQTLNHNVMYWYQQKSSQAPKLLFHYYDKDFNNEADTPDNFQSRRPNTSFCFLDIRSPGLGDTAMYLCATSSRLAGQETQYFGPGTRLLVL.

J is TRBJ1-5 and V is TRBV9, with TRBD1 as a possible D gene (5 bases). Trimming shortened V by 0 bases and J by 7 bases, and 14 bases separated the two germline ends. The germline CDR1 and CDR2 sequences are SGDLS and YYNGEE. The CDR3 is 15 amino acids. CDR3 DNA: TGTGCCAGCAGCGTAGAAGGGGTGGCGCGGCAGCCCCAGCATTTT. This sequence encodes CASSVEGVARQPQHF.

The rearrangement joins TRBV28 to TRBJ1-2, with TRBD1 matching over 7 bases. J gave up 0 bases and V 7 bases, and 5 bases lay outside the gene matches. CDR1 is MDHEN, CDR2 SYDVKM, per germline. The length of the CDR3 is 14 residues. CDR3 DNA: TGTGCCAGCACCCTGGGACAGTCTAACTATGGCTACACCTTC. Its protein product is CASTLGQSNYGYTF.

The chain joins TRBV2 to TRBJ2-1, with 9 bases matching TRBD1. The CDR3 is 15 residues long. Germline CDR1 SNHLY, CDR2 FYNNEI. V lost 5 bases, J lost 9 bases, and 11 bases stayed unmatched. The CDR3 sequence: CASSLTSGTGIEQFF. The DNA of the CDR3 is TGTGCCAGCAGTTTAACTTCCGGGACAGGGATTGAGCAGTTCTTC.

This chain connects TRBV7-8 to TRBJ2-7; D is possibly TRBD2 (5 bases). Germline V lookup: CDR1 SGHVS, CDR2 FQNEAQ. Trimming cost V 4 bases and J 1 base, with 17 bases left between them. This CDR3 is built from 16 residues. The CDR3 bases are TGTGCCAGCAGCTCCCCCCGAGGGCGCCCTTCCTACGAGCAGTACTTC. As protein: CASSSPRGRPSYEQYF.

CDR3 in amino acids: CASSLTANQPQHF. CDR3 coding DNA: TGTGCCAGCAGCCTGACAGCTAATCAGCCCCAGCATTTT. The chain carries TRBV3-1 (or the pseudogene TRBV3-2) and TRBJ1-5, with D perhaps matching TRBD1 (5 bases). Germline V gives CDR1 LGHDT, CDR2 YNNKEL (reference sequence). V shed 4 bases and J shed 4 bases, with 8 bases lying between them. The CDR3 spans 13 residues.

The genes are TRBV7-2 and TRBJ1-4; 7 positions match TRBD1. Losses at the gene ends were 1 base for V and 5 bases for J; bases not matched to a gene: 7. The CDR3 consists of 16 residues. Germline CDR1 SGHTA, CDR2 FQGNSA. The CDR3 sequence is CASSLDSTGVNEKLFF. CDR3 in DNA: TGTGCCAGCAGCTTAGATAGTACAGGGGTGAATGAAAAACTGTTTTTT.

The V call is TRBV7-9, the J call TRBJ1-2; tentative D call: TRBD1 (5 bases). V was trimmed by 5 bases and J by 4 bases, leaving 20 bases between them. The CDR3 consists of 16 residues. CDR1 and CDR2 (germline): SEHNR, FQNEAQ (reference sequence). The CDR3 sequence: CASSPLSGVNGYGYTF. The CDR3 DNA reads TGTGCCAGCAGCCCTCTCTCGGGGGTGAACGGCTATGGCTACACCTTC. The full variable domain, its missing parts supplied by reference TRBV7-9 and TRBJ1-2, is DTGVSQNPRHKITKRGQNVTFRCDPISEHNRLYWYRQTLGQGPEFLTYFQNEAQLEKSRLLSDRFSAERPKGSFSTLEIQRTEQGDSAMYLCASSPLSGVNGYGYTFGSGTRLTVV.

The chain recombines TRBV28 with TRBJ1-4, with TRBD1 as a possible D gene (5 bases). The CDR3 is 17 residues long. V was pared by 3 bases and J by 0 bases, with 14 bases between. Germline CDR1 MDHEN, CDR2 SYDVKM. The CDR3 bases are TGTGCCAGCAGTTTCATCAAGGGGCAGGCAACTAATGAAAAACTGTTTTTT. This codes for CASSFIKGQATNEKLFF. The full variable domain, rest sourced from reference TRBV28 and TRBJ1-4, is DVKVTQSSRYLVKRTGEKVFLECVQDMDHENMFWYRQDPGLGLRLIYFSYDVKMKEKGDIPEGYSVSREKKERFSLILESASTNQTSMYLCASSFIKGQATNEKLFFGSGTQLSVL.

The chain has TRBV6-1 and TRBJ2-2, with D possibly matching TRBD2 (6 bases). The CDR3 totals 14 residues. Germline lookup yields CDR1 MNHNS and CDR2 SASEGT. V was trimmed by 1 base and J by 5 bases, leaving 8 bases between them. The CDR3 DNA is TGTGCCAGCAGTGAAGTAGCGGAAACCGGGGAGCTGTTTTTT. It specifies CASSEVAETGELFF.

J is TRBJ2-1 and V is TRBV4-3; perhaps TRBD2 as D (5 bases). This CDR3 is 15 amino acids long. V was clipped by 0 bases and J by 4 bases, with 10 bases between them. Germline lookup yields CDR1 LGHNA and CDR2 YSLEER. The CDR3 region has the DNA TGCGCCAGCAGCCAAGATTCGGGCGGGTACAATGAGCAGTTCTTC. Its protein is CASSQDSGGYNEQFF.

J is TRBJ1-2 and V is TRBV6-5; D unclear. Trimming stripped 6 bases from V and 0 bases from J, with 8 bases between. Germline CDR1 MNHEY, CDR2 SVGAGI. The CDR3 is 13 amino acids. CDR3 bases: TGTGCCAGCAGCCGGGTTGCTAACTATGGCTACACCTTC. Its protein is CASSRVANYGYTF.

For the CDR3, the DNA is TGTGCCAGCAGCTCCCCCTCAACGGGGGGGCCGGGTACCGGGGAGCTGTTTTTT. Translated, it gives CASSSPSTGGPGTGELFF. This chain links TRBV7-2 with TRBJ2-2; 8 bases are shared with TRBD2. CDR1 and CDR2 from the germline V gene are SGHTA and FQGNSA. V was pared by 4 bases and J by 5 bases, with 15 bases of the junction left unmatched. The CDR3 has 18 amino acids.

This chain uses TRBV14 with TRBJ2-1; unclear D gene. Germline CDR1 and CDR2: SGHDN and FVKESK. Trimming stripped 0 bases from V and 0 bases from J, with 9 bases between. This CDR3 region has 16 residues. As DNA, the CDR3 is TGTGCCAGCAGCCAAGATTGGCGGTACTCCTACAATGAGCAGTTCTTC. It codes for CASSQDWRYSYNEQFF.

The sample holds one count of this clone. The chain carries TRBV6-2 or TRBV6-3 and TRBJ2-1, with a possible D match to TRBD1 (6 bases). The CDR3 has 14 amino acids. The germline V and J ends were trimmed by 6 bases and 2 bases, with 11 bases remaining between them. CDR1 and CDR2 (germline): MNHEY, SVGEGT. The CDR3 protein is CASSPDRPYNEQFF. CDR3 sequence (DNA): TGTGCCAGCAGCCCGGACAGACCCTACAATGAGCAGTTCTTC.

V and J are TRBV5-8 and TRBJ1-4, with no clear D. CDR1 and CDR2 (germline): SGHTS, YDEGEE. The V and J ends lost 4 bases and 4 bases respectively, with 5 bases between them. The CDR3 consists of 12 residues. The CDR3 loop is CASSRGNEKLFF. The CDR3 nucleotides are TGTGCCAGCAGCCGGGGTAATGAAAAACTGTTTTTT.

The chain is built from TRBV28 and TRBJ2-6; 8 bases fit TRBD1. V lost 6 bases and J lost 4; bases outside the gene matches: 5. The CDR3 totals 15 residues. Germline lookup yields CDR1 MDHEN and CDR2 SYDVKM. The CDR3 is CASSKTGDGANVLTF. The CDR3 coding sequence is TGTGCCAGCAGCAAGACAGGGGACGGGGCCAACGTCCTGACTTTC.

The J gene is TRBJ2-7, the V gene TRBV5-4; TRBD1 is a possible D gene (6 bases). Trimming took off 1 base at V and 6 bases at J, with 14 bases between the two ends. Germline CDR1 is SGHNT and CDR2 is YYREEE (reference sequence). This CDR3 is 14 amino acids long. The CDR3 sequence is CASSLMVGGREQYF. CDR3 nucleotides: TGTGCCAGCAGCTTGATGGTTGGGGGCCGCGAGCAGTACTTC.

This sequence joins TRBV18 and TRBJ1-5; 8 nucleotides line up with TRBD1. The CDR3 has 14 amino acids. CDR1 and CDR2 (germline): KGHSH, LQKENI. V lost 6 bases, J lost 2 bases, and 3 bases stayed unmatched. CDR3 sequence reads: CASSETGGNQPQHF. The CDR3, as DNA: TGTGCCAGCTCCGAGACAGGGGGCAATCAGCCCCAGCATTTT.

V is TRBV6-5 and J is TRBJ1-2, with 7 bases aligning to TRBD1. Germline V gene data show CDR1 as MNHEY and CDR2 as SVGAGI. The junction had 4 bases not matched to a gene; V was cut back by 6 bases and J by 0 bases. CDR3 length: 14 residues. Here the CDR3 DNA reads TGTGCCAGCAGGGGACAGCCATCTAACTATGGCTACACCTTC. Translation: CASRGQPSNYGYTF.

This clone has a handful of counts. The genes are TRBV29-1 and TRBJ2-7, with 8 bases fitting TRBD1. Losses at the gene ends were 5 bases for V and 5 bases for J; bases not matched to a gene: 8. CDR1 is SQVTM and CDR2 is ANQGSEA in the germline V gene. CDR3 length equals 13 residues. The CDR3 loop reads CSVSGGTGHEQYF. In DNA, the CDR3 is TGCAGCGTTTCAGGGGGCACAGGCCACGAGCAGTACTTC.